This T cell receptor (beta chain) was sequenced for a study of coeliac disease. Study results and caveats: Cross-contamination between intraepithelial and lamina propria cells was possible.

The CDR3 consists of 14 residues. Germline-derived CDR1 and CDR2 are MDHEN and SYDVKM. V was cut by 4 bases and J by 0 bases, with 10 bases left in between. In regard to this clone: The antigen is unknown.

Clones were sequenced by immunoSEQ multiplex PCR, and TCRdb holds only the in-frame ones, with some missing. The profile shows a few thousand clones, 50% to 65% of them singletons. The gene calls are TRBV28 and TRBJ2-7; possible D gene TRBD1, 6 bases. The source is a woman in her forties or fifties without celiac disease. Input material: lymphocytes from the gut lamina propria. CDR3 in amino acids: CASSYTGRSYEQYF. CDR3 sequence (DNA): TGTGCCAGCAGTTATACAGGGCGCTCCTACGAGCAGTACTTC.